This T cell receptor beta chain was retrieved from a study of CD4 and CD8 cells across lung adenocarcinoma regions. This CDR3 spans 15 amino acids. Trimming removed 3 bases from V and 7 bases from J, with 16 bases in between. Localized lung adenocarcinoma, a non-small cell lung cancer, affected the donors. This clonotype is categorized as medium-sized. TCRdb re-analysed the PCR reads in MiXCR, keeping a single row per CDR3 protein. Among more than 3,000 distinct CDR3 sequences listed, approximately 58% were seen once. The sequence derives from a female donor with lung adenocarcinoma. The CD4 and CD8 labels of this study may be unreliable. The rearrangement links TRBV12-3 or TRBV12-4 to TRBJ2-1; D is unclear. Sequenced: CD4+ T cells from the center of a lung tumor. CDR3 amino acids: CASSFARVEPNEQFF. In DNA, the CDR3 is TGTGCCAGCAGTTTTGCCCGTGTCGAACCAAATGAGCAGTTCTTC.